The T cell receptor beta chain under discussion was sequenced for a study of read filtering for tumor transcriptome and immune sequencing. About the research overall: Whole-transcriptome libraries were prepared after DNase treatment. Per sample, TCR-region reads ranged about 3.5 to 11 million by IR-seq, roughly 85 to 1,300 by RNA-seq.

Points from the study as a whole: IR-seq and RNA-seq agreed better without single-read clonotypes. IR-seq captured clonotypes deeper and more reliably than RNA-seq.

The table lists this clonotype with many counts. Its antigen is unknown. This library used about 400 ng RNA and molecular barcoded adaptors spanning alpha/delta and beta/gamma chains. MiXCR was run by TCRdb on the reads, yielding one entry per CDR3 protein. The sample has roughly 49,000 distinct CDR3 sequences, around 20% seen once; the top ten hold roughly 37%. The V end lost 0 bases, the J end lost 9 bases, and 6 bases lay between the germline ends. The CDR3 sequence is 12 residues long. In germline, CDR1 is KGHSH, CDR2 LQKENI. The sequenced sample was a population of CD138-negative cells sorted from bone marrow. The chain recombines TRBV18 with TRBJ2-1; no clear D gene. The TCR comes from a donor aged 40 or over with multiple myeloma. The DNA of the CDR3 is TGTGCCAGCTCACCACCGTATGGTGAGCAGTTCTTC. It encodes CASSPPYGEQFF. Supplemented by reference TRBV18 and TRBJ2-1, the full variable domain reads NAGVMQNPRHLVRRRGQEARLRCSPMKGHSHVYWYRQLPEEGLKFMVYLQKENIIDESGMPKERFSAEFPKEGPSILRIQQVVRGDSAAYFCASSPPYGEQFFGPGTRLTVL.